This TCR beta chain was identified during a study of radiotherapy plus CTLA-4 blockade in lung cancer. In the study overall: Objective responses were recorded in 15% to 20% of patients, with disease control recorded in 30% to 35%. Study results and limitations: In blood, after radiotherapy plus ipilimumab, tumor-derived TCR clones expanded. Early blood T cell clone dynamics reportedly forecast response best, with interferon-beta.

Details on this clone: Its antigen is unidentified.

Deletions cut 1 base from V and 0 bases from J, with 13 bases between. This CDR3 is built from 17 residues. Per germline, CDR1 SGHNT and CDR2 YENEEA. Chemo-refractory metastatic non-small-cell lung cancer patients were treated with focal radiation plus CTLA-4 blockade with ipilimumab. Some clones are missing from TCRdb's copy, which holds only in-frame ones; the method was immunoSEQ multiplex PCR. Altogether fewer than 70,000 clones are present, around 80% being singletons, with the ten largest covering roughly a tenth. The sequence was obtained from a human donor with non-small cell lung cancer who had a complete response to radiotherapy plus ipilimumab. Here the sequenced sample was peripheral blood, taken from a patient treated with radiotherapy plus ipilimumab. This chain joins TRBV11-3 and TRBJ1-5; D possibly corresponds to TRBD1 (5 bases). CDR3 sequence reads: CASSLGDGEDSNQPQHF. The CDR3 coding sequence is TGTGCCAGCAGCTTAGGGGACGGGGAAGATAGCAATCAGCCCCAGCATTTT.